This paragraph reports one T cell receptor beta chain. The entry originates in a study of T cells in Graves' hyperthyroidism and ophthalmopathy. Amplification of TCR beta CDR3 regions was performed using RNA transcripts as template. With the HTBI primer set, the TCR CDR3 went through a first round of RT-PCR. TCRdb processed the multiplex PCR reads anew with MiXCR; each CDR3 protein has one entry. The sample includes 450,000 to 600,000 distinct CDR3 sequences, approximately 20% seen only once; the top ten take approximately 50%. Isolation of PBMCs was performed on about 9.9 ml fresh peripheral blood. CDR1 and CDR2 from the germline V gene are LGHNA and YNFKEQ. The V end was cut by 1 base, the J end by 8 bases, with 18 bases between. The length of the CDR3 is 16 residues.

Sequenced material: blood. This sequence joins TRBV4-2 and TRBJ2-1, with D possibly being TRBD1 (8 bases). This TCR was sampled from a man aged 35-49 years with Graves' ophthalmopathy. The CDR3: CASSQVWSGTGDEQFF. In DNA, the CDR3 is TGTGCCAGCAGCCAAGTTTGGAGCGGGACAGGCGATGAGCAGTTCTTC.